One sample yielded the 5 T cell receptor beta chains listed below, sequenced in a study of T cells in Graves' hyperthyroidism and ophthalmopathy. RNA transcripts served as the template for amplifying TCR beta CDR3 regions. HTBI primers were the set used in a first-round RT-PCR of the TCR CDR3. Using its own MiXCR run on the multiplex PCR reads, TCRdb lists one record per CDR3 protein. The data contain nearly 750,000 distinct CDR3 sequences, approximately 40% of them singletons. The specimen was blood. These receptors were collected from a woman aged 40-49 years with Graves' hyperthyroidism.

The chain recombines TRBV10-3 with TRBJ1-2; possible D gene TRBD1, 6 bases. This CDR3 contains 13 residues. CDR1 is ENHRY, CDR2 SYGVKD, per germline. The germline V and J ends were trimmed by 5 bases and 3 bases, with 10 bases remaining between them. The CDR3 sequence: CAISPGAYYGYTF. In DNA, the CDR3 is TGTGCCATCAGTCCGGGGGCCTACTATGGCTACACCTTC.

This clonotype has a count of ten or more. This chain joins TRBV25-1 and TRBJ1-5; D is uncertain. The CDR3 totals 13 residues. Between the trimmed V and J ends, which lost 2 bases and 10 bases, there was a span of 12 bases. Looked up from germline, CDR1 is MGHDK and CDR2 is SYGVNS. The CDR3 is CASSEAGTSPQHF. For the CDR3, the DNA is TGTGCCAGCAGTGAAGCGGGAACATCCCCCCAGCATTTT.

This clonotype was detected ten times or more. The chain's CDR3 is CASSVHDRAGANVLTF. CDR3 DNA: TGTGCCAGCAGTGTCCATGACAGGGCTGGGGCCAACGTCCTGACTTTC. The J gene is TRBJ2-6, the V gene TRBV25-1, with TRBD1 matching over 7 bases. In germline, CDR1 is MGHDK, CDR2 SYGVNS. J lost 2 bases, V lost 4 bases, and 5 bases had no gene match. CDR3 length: 16 amino acids.

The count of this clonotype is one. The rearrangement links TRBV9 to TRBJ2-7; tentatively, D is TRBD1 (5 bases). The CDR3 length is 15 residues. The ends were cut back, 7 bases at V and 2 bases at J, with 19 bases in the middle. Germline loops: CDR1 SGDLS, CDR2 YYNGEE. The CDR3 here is CASSLTPKGAYEQYF. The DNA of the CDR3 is TGTGCCAGCTCACTAACACCCAAAGGGGCCTACGAGCAGTACTTC. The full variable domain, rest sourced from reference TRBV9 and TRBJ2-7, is DSGVTQTPKHLITATGQRVTLRCSPRSGDLSVYWYQQSLDQGLQFLIQYYNGEERAKGNILERFSAQQFPDLHSELNLSSLELGDSALYFCASSLTPKGAYEQYFGPGTRLTVT.

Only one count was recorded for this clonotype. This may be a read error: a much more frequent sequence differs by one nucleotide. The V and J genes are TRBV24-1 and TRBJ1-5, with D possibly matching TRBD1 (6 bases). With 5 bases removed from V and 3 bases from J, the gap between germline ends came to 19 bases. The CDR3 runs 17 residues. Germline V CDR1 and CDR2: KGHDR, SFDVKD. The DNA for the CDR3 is TGTGCCACCAGTGGCAGTACAGGGTCACTAGTCAATCAGCCCCAGCATTTT. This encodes CATSGSTGSLVNQPQHF.